This is a list of T cell receptor beta chains from one sample in a study of OX40 agonist ivuxolimab in advanced cancers. Profiling relied on immunoSEQ multiplex PCR, and the TCRdb table lists in-frame clones only, not all of them. This table has around 38,000 clones, 92% appearing once. This specimen was CD4+ or CD8+ T cells sorted from blood, taken in a trial of the OX40 agonist ivuxolimab. The receptors come from an adult with an advanced solid tumor such as melanoma, head and neck, liver or kidney cancer. CDR3s include the opening cysteine and the closing phenylalanine or tryptophan. A D gene is named only where the DNA matches it firmly. Clone size is not always given. Where it is, it says once, few, many or a class for expanded clones.

DNA	CDR3	D	V	J	size
TGTGCCAGCAGCTCACCACTTATTCCGGGAGATAGCGGAACCTACGAGCAGTACTTC	CASSSPLIPGDSGTYEQYF	NA	TRBV7-9	TRBJ2-7	NA
TGCGCCAGCAGCCAAGTGGGGGTTATGGGCTACGAGCAGTACTTC	CASSQVGVMGYEQYF	NA	TRBV4-1	TRBJ2-7	NA
TGTGCCAGCACCGAAACAGGGGTTCAGCCCCAGCATTTT	CASTETGVQPQHF	TRBD1	TRBV7-8	TRBJ1-5	NA
TGTGCCAGCAGACGAGGGATGAACACTGAAGCTTTCTTT	CASRRGMNTEAFF	NA	TRBV7-2	TRBJ1-1	NA
TGTGCCAGCAGGACAGCCTTGAACACTGAAGCTTTCTTT	CASRTALNTEAFF	NA	TRBV7-9	TRBJ1-1	few
TGTGCCAGCAGCCTTCGAGGCGGGAGAGATGAGCAGTTCTTC	CASSLRGGRDEQFF	TRBD2	TRBV7-3	TRBJ2-1	NA
TGTGCCAGCGGAGGAGTGGGTCAGGGGACCGGGGAGCTGTTTTTT	CASGGVGQGTGELFF	NA	TRBV28	TRBJ2-2	NA
TGTGCCAGCAGCCAATCCGCGGGCGAGCAGTACTTC	CASSQSAGEQYF	NA	TRBV14	TRBJ2-7	NA
TGTGCCAGCAAAACTAGCGGGAGGGTCGAGCTGTTTTTT	CASKTSGRVELFF	TRBD2	TRBV2	TRBJ2-2	NA
TGTGCCAGCCTCCTTAGGGGGCGCTTCAATGAAGCTTTCTTT	CASLLRGRFNEAFF	TRBD1	TRBV13	TRBJ1-1	once
TGCGCCAGCAGAATGAGCGACGGCACGCGGGACTATGGCTACACCTTC	CASRMSDGTRDYGYTF	NA	TRBV5-1	TRBJ1-2	NA
TGTGCCAGCAGTCAAGGTGGGGAGCAGTACTTC	CASSQGGEQYF	NA	TRBV6-6	TRBJ2-7	NA
TGCGCCAGCAGCCCAACGGGACTAGCGGAACACTACGAGCAGTACTTC	CASSPTGLAEHYEQYF	TRBD2	TRBV4-1	TRBJ2-7	NA
TGTGCCAGCAGCCACCAGCACAGGAGCAATGAGCAGTTCTTC	CASSHQHRSNEQFF	NA	TRBV7-9	TRBJ2-1	once
TGTGCCAGCAGCCCTGGACCCGAAGCTTTCTTT	CASSPGPEAFF	NA	TRBV6-5	TRBJ1-1	once
TGTGCCAGCAGTTACTCGAGGGAGAATGAGCAGTTCTTC	CASSYSRENEQFF	NA	TRBV6-5	TRBJ2-1	NA
TGTGCCAGCAGCTTAAACGGGATTTTTGGCGATGAGCAGTTCTTC	CASSLNGIFGDEQFF	NA	TRBV7-6	TRBJ2-1	NA
TGTGCCAGCAGCTCGGGGGACAGACAAGAGACCCAGTACTTC	CASSSGDRQETQYF	NA	TRBV7-6	TRBJ2-5	NA
TGTGCCAGCAGGGAGGGATTCTCCTACAATGAGCAGTTCTTC	CASREGFSYNEQFF	NA	TRBV6-5	TRBJ2-1	NA
TGTGCCAGCAGTGAATGGCGGGAGGGGACCGGGGAGCTGTTTTTT	CASSEWREGTGELFF	TRBD2	TRBV2	TRBJ2-2	NA
TGTGCCAGCAGCCCCCTCGGGACTTCCTACGAGCAGTACTTC	CASSPLGTSYEQYF	NA	TRBV7-2	TRBJ2-7	NA
TGTGCCAGCAGGTTAGGCTGGGAGCAGTTCTTC	CASRLGWEQFF	NA	TRBV11-2	TRBJ2-1	once
TGTGCCAGCAGTATGGGGGACAGGGGGCTCGATGAGCAGTTCTTC	CASSMGDRGLDEQFF	TRBD1	TRBV27	TRBJ2-1	once
TGTGCCAGCAGCGCCTTAACCGGGGAGCTGTTTTTT	CASSALTGELFF	NA	TRBV9	TRBJ2-2	NA
TGTGCCAGCAGCCTCTATCACATACTAGCGGGAGCGGGTAATGAGCAGTTCTTC	CASSLYHILAGAGNEQFF	TRBD2	TRBV14	TRBJ2-1	NA
TGTGCCAGCAGCGACAGTACGAACTATGGCTACACCTTC	CASSDSTNYGYTF	NA	TRBV5-4	TRBJ1-2	NA
TGTGCCAGCAGCTTTAGCGGAATGAGCACAGATACGCAGTATTTT	CASSFSGMSTDTQYF	NA	TRBV11-3	TRBJ2-3	NA
TGTGCCAGCAGCGTAGGACAGACTGGAGGTACGCAGTATTTT	CASSVGQTGGTQYF	NA	TRBV9	TRBJ2-3	NA
TGTGCCAGCAGCTTGCTACTCCTCGGACAGGGACCCTATGGCTACACCTTC	CASSLLLLGQGPYGYTF	TRBD1	TRBV4-2	TRBJ1-2	NA
TGCGCCAGCAGCCCTAACCACCAGAGCACAGATACGCAGTATTTT	CASSPNHQSTDTQYF	NA	TRBV5-1	TRBJ2-3	NA
TGTGCCAGCAGCTTAAAGGTCTCCGGGGAGCTGTTTTTT	CASSLKVSGELFF	NA	TRBV11-2	TRBJ2-2	NA
TGTGCCAGCAGTGAAAGGGCTGTCGGGTTCAGGGAAAACATTCAGTACTTC	CASSERAVGFRENIQYF	NA	TRBV2	TRBJ2-4	NA
TGTGCCAGCAGTGAAAGGCTAGCGGGCTACAATGAGCAGTTCTTC	CASSERLAGYNEQFF	TRBD2	TRBV2	TRBJ2-1	NA
TGTGCCAGCAGTTACGGCGAGGCAACTAATGAAAAACTGTTTTTT	CASSYGEATNEKLFF	NA	TRBV6-5	TRBJ1-4	NA
TGTGCCAGCAGCGCCCCGACTAGCGGGACCGATGAGCAGTTCTTC	CASSAPTSGTDEQFF	TRBD2	TRBV27	TRBJ2-1	NA
TGTGCCAGCAGTTTATCGAGGAGACAGGGTGACAATGAGCAGTTCTTC	CASSLSRRQGDNEQFF	TRBD1	TRBV27	TRBJ2-1	NA
TGTGCCAGCAGCTCCGGGGCTACCACTGAAGCTTTCTTT	CASSSGATTEAFF	NA	TRBV11-2	TRBJ1-1	NA
TGTGCCAGCAGCCCCCGACTAGCCGGTGAGCAGTTCTTC	CASSPRLAGEQFF	TRBD2	TRBV11-3	TRBJ2-1	NA
TGTGCCAGCAGCAAATGCCCAACAGACTCCTACAATGAGCAGTTCTTC	CASSKCPTDSYNEQFF	NA	TRBV21-1	TRBJ2-1	NA
TGTGCCAGCAGTTTATCGAAGGGTGGGGACACTGAAGCTTTCTTT	CASSLSKGGDTEAFF	NA	TRBV27	TRBJ1-1	NA
TGTGCCAGCAGCGTAGCGGTGGGAACCGGTGAGCAGTTCTTC	CASSVAVGTGEQFF	NA	TRBV9	TRBJ2-1	NA
TGTGCCAGCAGTTTACCCGAAAGGAACACCGGGGAGCTGTTTTTT	CASSLPERNTGELFF	NA	TRBV28	TRBJ2-2	medium-sized
TGCGCCAGCAGTCAAACCCTGGCCGGGACAGGGGGAAGTAGTCAGCCCCAGCATTTT	CASSQTLAGTGGSSQPQHF	TRBD1	TRBV23-1	TRBJ1-5	NA
TGTGCCAGCAGTGAAAGGTATGAGCAGTTCTTC	CASSERYEQFF	NA	TRBV2	TRBJ2-1	NA